Included here is one T cell receptor beta chain sequence, with context. These data come from a study of blood T cell repertoires in COVID-19. Study as a whole: Material from acute and convalescent COVID-19 was sourced from the United States, Italy and Spain.

Methods used by the authors: Reference gene primer amplification gave estimated nucleated cell counts. Clones were read by immunoSEQ multiplex PCR, and TCRdb kept only the in-frame ones, dropping some. That table supplies the V and J calls and clone size; D and trimming were determined from the DNA. This table has hundreds of thousands of clones, 90% appearing once. Living in 24 US areas, the participants were between roughly 18 and 89 years of age. Cohorts were based on clinical histories the participants reported. This CDR3 has 15 residues. Germline CDR1 KGHSH, CDR2 LQKENI. The junction had 9 bases not matched to a gene; V was cut back by 3 bases and J by 5 bases.

This chain links TRBV18 with TRBJ2-7; 8 nucleotides agree with TRBD2. This sequence originates from a woman aged 18-29 years with acute COVID-19. Sequenced input: PBMCs or T cells enriched from blood (not recorded which). CDR3 loop: CASSPNYGGVNEQYF. DNA for the CDR3: TGTGCCAGCTCACCGAACTACGGGGGGGTAAACGAGCAGTACTTC.